Presented here are 8 T cell receptor beta chains from one specimen sequenced in a study of blood T cell repertoires in COVID-19. The assay was immunoSEQ multiplex PCR, and TCRdb's table has in-frame clones only and misses some. The sample records about 78,000 clones, 90% being singletons. The source material was peripheral blood. The receptors shown here come from a woman aged 50 to 65 in a cohort sampled during active COVID-19.

The chain couples TRBV6-1 to TRBJ2-2, with a tentative D call TRBD2 (5 bases). Trimming stripped 2 bases from V and 6 bases from J, with 10 bases between. Germline V gives CDR1 MNHNS, CDR2 SASEGT. The CDR3 runs 14 residues. For the CDR3, the DNA is TGTGCCAGCAGTGAACCCACTAGAGCCGGGGAGCTGTTTTTT. Its translation is CASSEPTRAGELFF.

The rearrangement joins TRBV27 to TRBJ1-4, with D perhaps TRBD1 (6 bases). Germline CDR1 MNHEY, CDR2 SMNVEV (reference sequence). V was shortened by 0 bases and J by 8 bases, with 13 bases between the two germline ends. The CDR3 runs to 15 residues. CDR3 protein: CASSLSEQGGEKLFF. The CDR3 DNA sequence: TGTGCCAGCAGTTTATCTGAACAGGGCGGGGAAAAACTGTTTTTT.

This chain uses TRBV4-1 with TRBJ1-1; D is ambiguous. Germline V lookup: CDR1 MGHRA, CDR2 YSYEKL. The ends were cut back, 5 bases at V and 3 bases at J, with 10 bases in the middle. The CDR3 runs to 13 residues. The CDR3 nucleotides read TGCGCCAGCAGCATCCGGGTAGACACTGAAGCTTTCTTT. Protein product: CASSIRVDTEAFF.

This chain links TRBV7-8 with TRBJ2-1; tentatively, D is TRBD2 (5 bases). The CDR3 has 16 residues. The ends were cut back, 5 bases at V and 2 bases at J, with 16 bases in the middle. Germline V gene data show CDR1 as SGHVS and CDR2 as FQNEAQ. The CDR3, as DNA: TGTGCCAGCAGCCCCCTTCTAGCTGTAACCTACAATGAGCAGTTCTTC. This gives the protein CASSPLLAVTYNEQFF.

This chain uses TRBV6-5 with TRBJ2-7; perhaps TRBD1 as D (6 bases). CDR1 MNHEY and CDR2 SVGAGI come from the germline V gene. The V gene lost 4 bases and the J gene lost 3 bases, with 19 bases spanning the gap. The CDR3 spans 16 residues. In DNA, the CDR3 is TGTGCCAGCAGTTTCTCACAGGGTGCGATGGGCTACGAGCAGTACTTC. Translating gives CASSFSQGAMGYEQYF.

The chain uses TRBV14 and TRBJ2-1; 7 bases are a match to TRBD2. Germline values: CDR1 SGHDN, CDR2 FVKESK. The V segment lost 3 bases and the J segment 7 bases; nucleotides outside the gene matches: 6. CDR3 length equals 14 residues. CDR3 nucleotide sequence: TGTGCCAGCAGCCACCAGGGACTAAGGAATGAGCAGTTCTTC. Translation gives CASSHQGLRNEQFF.

The chain couples TRBV28 to TRBJ2-1; 16 bases match TRBD2. Germline V gene data show CDR1 as MDHEN and CDR2 as SYDVKM. This CDR3 is 20 amino acids long. V gave up 5 bases and J gave up 3 bases; unmatched junction bases: 13. CDR3 protein: CASSPSGTSGRGGSYNEQFF. CDR3 nucleotide sequence: TGTGCCAGCAGTCCATCCGGGACTAGCGGGAGGGGGGGCAGCTACAATGAGCAGTTCTTC.

J is TRBJ2-7 and V is TRBV19; 12 nucleotides match TRBD2. V trimming: 3 bases; J trimming: 5 bases; junction bases outside the gene matches: 5. The CDR3 covers 15 residues. CDR1 LNHDA and CDR2 SQIVND come from the germline V gene (reference sequence). The CDR3 DNA reads TGTGCCAGTAGTATTTCGACTAGCGGGAGCCACGAGCAGTACTTC. It specifies CASSISTSGSHEQYF.